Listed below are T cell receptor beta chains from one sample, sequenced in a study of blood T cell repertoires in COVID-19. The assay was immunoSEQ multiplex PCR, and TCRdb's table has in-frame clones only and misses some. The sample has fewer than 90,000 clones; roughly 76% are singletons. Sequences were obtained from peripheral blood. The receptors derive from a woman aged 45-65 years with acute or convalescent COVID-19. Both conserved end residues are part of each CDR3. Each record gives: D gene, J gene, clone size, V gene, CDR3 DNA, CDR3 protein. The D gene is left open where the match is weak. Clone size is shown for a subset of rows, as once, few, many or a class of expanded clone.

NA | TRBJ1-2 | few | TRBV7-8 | TGTGCCAGCAGCCCCATGGCGATCGGGACAAGCTATGGCTACACCTTC | CASSPMAIGTSYGYTF
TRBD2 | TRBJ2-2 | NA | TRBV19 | TGTGCCAGTGCCAGGACTAGCGGGGGGCCAGCCACCGGGGAGCTGTTTTTT | CASARTSGGPATGELFF
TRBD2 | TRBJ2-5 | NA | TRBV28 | TGTGCCAGCAGTTTACCTAGCGGGGCAGAGACCCAGTACTTC | CASSLPSGAETQYF
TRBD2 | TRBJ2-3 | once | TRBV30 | TGTGCCTGGAGCCTGAGGCGGACTAGCGGGGGGGCAGATACGCAGTATTTT | CAWSLRRTSGGADTQYF
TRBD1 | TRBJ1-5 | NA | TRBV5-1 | TGCGCCAGCAGCAAGGGACAGGGGGGTCAGCCCCAGCATTTT | CASSKGQGGQPQHF
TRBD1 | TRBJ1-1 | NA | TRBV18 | TGTGCCAGCTCACCACCGGGACAGGGGGCTGTCACTGAAGCTTTCTTT | CASSPPGQGAVTEAFF
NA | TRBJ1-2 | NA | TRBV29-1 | TGCAGCGTTGAAGCTCACTTTCTCCTCTTC | CSVEAHFLLF
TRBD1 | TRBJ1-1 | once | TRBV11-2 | TGTGCCAGCAGCCCGACAGGGATTGTGTCTGAAGCTTTCTTT | CASSPTGIVSEAFF
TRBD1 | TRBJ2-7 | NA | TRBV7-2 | TGTGCCAGCGGGAGGGGACAGGGGGCGAAAGAGCAGTACTTC | CASGRGQGAKEQYF
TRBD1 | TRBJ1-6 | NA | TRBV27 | TGTGCCAGCAGCCTGACAGGGACTAATTCACCCCTCCACTTT | CASSLTGTNSPLHF
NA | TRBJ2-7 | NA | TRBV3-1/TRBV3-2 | TGTGCCAGCAGCCGCATGCTAGGATACGAGCAGTACTTC | CASSRMLGYEQYF
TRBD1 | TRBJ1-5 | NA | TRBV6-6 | TGTGCCAGCCAAGACAGGGGGGATCAGCCCCAGCATTTT | CASQDRGDQPQHF
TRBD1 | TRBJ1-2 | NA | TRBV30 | TGTGCCTGGAGTGCATCGGGGACAGGAGCCTACGGTGGCTACACCTTC | CAWSASGTGAYGGYTF
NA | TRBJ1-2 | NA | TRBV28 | TGTGCCAGCAGTTCCCCAACCACGGGAGGAAAACATGGCTACACCTTC | CASSSPTTGGKHGYTF
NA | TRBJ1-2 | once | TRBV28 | TGTGCCAGCAGCACGGACAGTAACTATGGCTACACCTTC | CASSTDSNYGYTF
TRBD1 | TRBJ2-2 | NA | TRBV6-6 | TGTGCCAGCAGTCGGGACAGTCTAAACACCGGGGAGCTGTTTTTT | CASSRDSLNTGELFF
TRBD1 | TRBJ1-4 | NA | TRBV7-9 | TGTGCCAGCAGCTTAGCGACAGGGGCGCGGGGCGAAAAACTGTTTTTT | CASSLATGARGEKLFF
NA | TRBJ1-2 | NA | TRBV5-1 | TGCGCCAGCAGCTTGACCAGGACAGCCTATGGCTACACCTTC | CASSLTRTAYGYTF